This T cell receptor beta chain was captured by sequencing in a study of blood T cell repertoires in COVID-19. This table comes from immunoSEQ multiplex PCR, and its TCRdb copy is limited to in-frame clones, with some not included. The sample includes 70,000 or so clones, about 80% of them seen just once. The CDR3 is 15 amino acids. V dropped 2 bases and J dropped 2 bases, with 10 bases sitting between them. The germline gives CDR1 ENHRY, CDR2 SYGVKD. The receptor was derived from a human donor in a cohort sampled during active COVID-19. The chain recombines TRBV10-3 with TRBJ1-5; no definite D call. The source material was peripheral blood. The CDR3 sequence: CAISEEVRGNQPQHF. The CDR3 DNA reads TGTGCCATCAGTGAGGAAGTTCGGGGCAATCAGCCCCAGCATTTT.